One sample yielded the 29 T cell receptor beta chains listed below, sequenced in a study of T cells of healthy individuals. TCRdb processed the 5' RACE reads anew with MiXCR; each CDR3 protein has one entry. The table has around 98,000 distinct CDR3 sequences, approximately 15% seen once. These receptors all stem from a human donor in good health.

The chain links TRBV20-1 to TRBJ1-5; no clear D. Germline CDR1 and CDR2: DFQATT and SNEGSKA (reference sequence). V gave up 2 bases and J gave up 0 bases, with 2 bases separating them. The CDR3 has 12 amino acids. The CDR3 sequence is CSARSSNQPQHF. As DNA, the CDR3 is TGCAGTGCTAGAAGTAGCAATCAGCCCCAGCATTTT.

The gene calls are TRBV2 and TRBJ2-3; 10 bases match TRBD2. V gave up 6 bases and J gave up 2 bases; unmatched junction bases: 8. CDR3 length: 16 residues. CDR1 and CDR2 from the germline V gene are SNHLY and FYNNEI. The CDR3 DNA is TGTGCCAGCAGAGGAGGGACTAGCGCGAACACAGATACGCAGTATTTT. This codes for CASRGGTSANTDTQYF.

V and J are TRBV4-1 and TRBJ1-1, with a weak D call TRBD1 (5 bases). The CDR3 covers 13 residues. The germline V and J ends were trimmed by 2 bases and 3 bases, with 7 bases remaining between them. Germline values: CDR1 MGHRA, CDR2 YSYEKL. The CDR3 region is CASSQTGYTEAFF. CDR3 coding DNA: TGCGCCAGCAGCCAAACAGGTTACACTGAAGCTTTCTTT.

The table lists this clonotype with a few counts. The CDR3 DNA reads as TGCGCCAGCAGCCAAGTACTACGGCTAACTCCCGAGCAGTACTTC. This translates into CASSQVLRLTPEQYF. This rearrangement joins TRBV4-1 to TRBJ2-7; D gene uncertain. Germline CDR1 reads MGHRA; CDR2 reads YSYEKL. The length of the CDR3 is 15 residues. Between the trimmed V and J ends, which lost 1 base and 6 bases, there was a span of 16 bases.

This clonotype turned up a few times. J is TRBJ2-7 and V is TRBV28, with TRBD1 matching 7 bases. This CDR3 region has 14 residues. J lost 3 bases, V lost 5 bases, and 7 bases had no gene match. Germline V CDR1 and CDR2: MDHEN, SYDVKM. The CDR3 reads CASSRGQNVYEQYF. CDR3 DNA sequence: TGTGCCAGCAGTCGGGGACAGAACGTCTACGAGCAGTACTTC.

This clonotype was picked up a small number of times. CDR3 coding DNA: TGTGCCAGCAGTTTAGGGCAGGAAAACGACGAGCAGTACTTC. Protein sequence: CASSLGQENDEQYF. This chain connects TRBV28 to TRBJ2-7; D remains unclear. CDR3 size: 14 residues. CDR1 is MDHEN and CDR2 is SYDVKM in the germline V gene. The V end was cut by 2 bases, the J end by 5 bases, with 13 bases between.

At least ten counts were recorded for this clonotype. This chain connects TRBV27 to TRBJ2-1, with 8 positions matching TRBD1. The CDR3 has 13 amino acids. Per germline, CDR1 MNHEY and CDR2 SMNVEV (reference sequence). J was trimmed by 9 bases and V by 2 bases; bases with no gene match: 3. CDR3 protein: CASSLGTGVEQFF. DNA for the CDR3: TGTGCCAGCAGTTTAGGGACAGGAGTTGAGCAGTTCTTC.

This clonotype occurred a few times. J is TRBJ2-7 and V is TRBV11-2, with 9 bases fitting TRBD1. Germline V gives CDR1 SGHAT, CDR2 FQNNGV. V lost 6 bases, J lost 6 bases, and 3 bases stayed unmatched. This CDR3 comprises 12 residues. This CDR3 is CASSRDRAEQYF. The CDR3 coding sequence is TGTGCCAGCAGTCGGGACAGGGCCGAGCAGTACTTC. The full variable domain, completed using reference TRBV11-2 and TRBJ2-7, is EAGVAQSPRYKIIEKRQSVAFWCNPISGHATLYWYQQILGQGPKLLIQFQNNGVVDDSQLPKDRFSAERLKGVDSTLKIQPAKLEDSAVYLCASSRDRAEQYFGPGTRLTVT.

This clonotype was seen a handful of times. This CDR3 reads CSARVLAGREMFWQFF. The CDR3 DNA reads TGCAGTGCTAGAGTCCTAGCGGGAAGAGAAATGTTTTGGCAGTTCTTC. The V and J genes are TRBV20-1 and TRBJ2-1, with 9 positions matching TRBD2. Germline CDR1 reads DFQATT; CDR2 reads SNEGSKA (reference sequence). Losses at the gene ends were 1 base for V and 12 bases for J; bases not matched to a gene: 16. The CDR3 length is 16 residues.

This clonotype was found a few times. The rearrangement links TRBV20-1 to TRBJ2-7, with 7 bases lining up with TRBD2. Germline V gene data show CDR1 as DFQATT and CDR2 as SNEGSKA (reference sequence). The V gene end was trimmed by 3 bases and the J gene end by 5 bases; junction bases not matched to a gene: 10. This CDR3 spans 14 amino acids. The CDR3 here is CSASIPQGGNEQYF. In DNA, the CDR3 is TGCAGTGCTAGCATACCCCAGGGAGGGAACGAGCAGTACTTC.

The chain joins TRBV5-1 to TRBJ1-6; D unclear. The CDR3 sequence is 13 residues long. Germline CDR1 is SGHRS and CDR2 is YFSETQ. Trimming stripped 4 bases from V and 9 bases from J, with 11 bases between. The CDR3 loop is CASSRNTGSPLHF. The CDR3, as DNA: TGCGCCAGCAGCCGCAATACGGGTTCACCCCTCCACTTT.

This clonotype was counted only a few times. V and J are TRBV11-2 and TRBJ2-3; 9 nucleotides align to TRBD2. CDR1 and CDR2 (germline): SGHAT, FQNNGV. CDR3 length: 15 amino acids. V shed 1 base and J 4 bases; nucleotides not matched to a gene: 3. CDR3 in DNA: TGTGCCAGCAGCTTAGGGACTAGCGAATCAGATACGCAGTATTTT. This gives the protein CASSLGTSESDTQYF. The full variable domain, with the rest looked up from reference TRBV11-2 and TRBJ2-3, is EAGVAQSPRYKIIEKRQSVAFWCNPISGHATLYWYQQILGQGPKLLIQFQNNGVVDDSQLPKDRFSAERLKGVDSTLKIQPAKLEDSAVYLCASSLGTSESDTQYFGPGTRLTVL.

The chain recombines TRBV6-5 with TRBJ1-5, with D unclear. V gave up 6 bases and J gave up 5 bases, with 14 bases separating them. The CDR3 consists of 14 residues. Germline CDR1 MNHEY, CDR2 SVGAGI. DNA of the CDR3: TGTGCCAGCAGCCCTGGCGGTTTGTATCAGCCCCAGCATTTT. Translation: CASSPGGLYQPQHF.

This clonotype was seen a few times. This CDR3 is CASSLQGGPQETQYF. Written as DNA, the CDR3 is TGTGCCAGCAGCCTCCAAGGAGGGCCCCAAGAGACCCAGTACTTC. This chain connects TRBV5-6 to TRBJ2-5; weak D call: TRBD2 (6 bases). The CDR3 is made up of 15 amino acids. In germline, CDR1 is SGHDT, CDR2 YYEEEE. V lost 4 bases to trimming and J lost 1 base, with 14 bases between them.

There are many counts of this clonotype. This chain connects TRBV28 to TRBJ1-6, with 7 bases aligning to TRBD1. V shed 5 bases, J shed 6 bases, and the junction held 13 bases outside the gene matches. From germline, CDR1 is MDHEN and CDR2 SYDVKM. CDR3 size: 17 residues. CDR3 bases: TGTGCCAGCAGTCCAGCTGAAGGGACAGTTGGTAATTCACCCCTCCACTTT. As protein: CASSPAEGTVGNSPLHF.

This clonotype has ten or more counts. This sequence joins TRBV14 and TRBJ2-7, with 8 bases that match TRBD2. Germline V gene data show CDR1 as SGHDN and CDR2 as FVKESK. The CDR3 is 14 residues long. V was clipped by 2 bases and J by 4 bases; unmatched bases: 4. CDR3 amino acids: CASSQLAGVYEQYF. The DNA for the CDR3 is TGTGCCAGCAGCCAACTAGCGGGCGTGTACGAGCAGTACTTC.

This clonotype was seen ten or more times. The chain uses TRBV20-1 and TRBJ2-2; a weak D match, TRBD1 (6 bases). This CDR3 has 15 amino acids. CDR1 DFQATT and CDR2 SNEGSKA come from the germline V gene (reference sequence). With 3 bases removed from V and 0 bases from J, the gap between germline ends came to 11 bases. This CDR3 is CSASRGGSNTGELFF. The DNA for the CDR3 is TGCAGTGCTAGTAGAGGGGGATCGAACACCGGGGAGCTGTTTTTT.

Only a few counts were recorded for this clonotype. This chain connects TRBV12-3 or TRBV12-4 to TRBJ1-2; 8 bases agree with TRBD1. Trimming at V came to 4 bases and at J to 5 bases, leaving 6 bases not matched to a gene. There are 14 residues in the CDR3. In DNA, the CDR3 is TGTGCCAGCAGTTCCTGGGACAGGTCATATGGCTACACCTTC. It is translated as CASSSWDRSYGYTF.

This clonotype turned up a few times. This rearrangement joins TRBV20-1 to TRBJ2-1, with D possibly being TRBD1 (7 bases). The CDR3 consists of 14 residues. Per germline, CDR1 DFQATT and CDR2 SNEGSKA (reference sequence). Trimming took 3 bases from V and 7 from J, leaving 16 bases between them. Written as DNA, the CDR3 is TGCAGTGCTAGCGGCAGGGGGGTGGGGAATGAGCAGTTCTTC. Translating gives CSASGRGVGNEQFF.

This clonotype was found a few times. CDR3 region: CASSLFGTSGILVTQYF. The DNA of the CDR3 is TGTGCCAGCAGCTTATTTGGGACTAGCGGGATCCTGGTTACCCAGTACTTC. The rearrangement uses TRBV7-2 and TRBJ2-5, with 13 nucleotides matching TRBD2. The V and J ends lost 2 bases and 8 bases, in that order; junction bases with no gene match: 11. This CDR3 is built from 17 residues. The V gene's germline CDR1 is SGHTA and CDR2 FQGNSA. The full variable domain, completed using reference TRBV7-2 and TRBJ2-5, is GAGVSQSPSNKVTEKGKDVELRCDPISGHTALYWYRQSLGQGLEFLIYFQGNSAPDKSGLPSDRFSAERTGGSVSTLTIQRTQQEDSAVYLCASSLFGTSGILVTQYFGPGTRLLVL.

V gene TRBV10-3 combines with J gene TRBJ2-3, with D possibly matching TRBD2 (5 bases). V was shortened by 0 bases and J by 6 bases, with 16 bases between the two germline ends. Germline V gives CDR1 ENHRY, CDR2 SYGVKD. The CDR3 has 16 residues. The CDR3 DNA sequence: TGTGCCATCAGTGAGTCGAGTACCGAGGGATCCGATACGCAGTATTTT. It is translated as CAISESSTEGSDTQYF.

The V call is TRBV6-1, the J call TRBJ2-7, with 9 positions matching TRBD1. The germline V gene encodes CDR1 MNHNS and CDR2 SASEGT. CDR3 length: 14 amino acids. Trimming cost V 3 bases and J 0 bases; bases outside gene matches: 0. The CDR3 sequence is CASSEGQGSYEQYF. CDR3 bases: TGTGCCAGCAGTGAGGGACAGGGCTCCTACGAGCAGTACTTC.

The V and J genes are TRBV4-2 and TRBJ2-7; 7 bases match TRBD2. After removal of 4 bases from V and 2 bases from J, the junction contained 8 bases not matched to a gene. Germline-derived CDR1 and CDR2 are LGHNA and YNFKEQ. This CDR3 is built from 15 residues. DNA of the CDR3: TGTGCCAGCAGCCTTCTAGCGGAGGCTACCTACGAGCAGTACTTC. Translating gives CASSLLAEATYEQYF.

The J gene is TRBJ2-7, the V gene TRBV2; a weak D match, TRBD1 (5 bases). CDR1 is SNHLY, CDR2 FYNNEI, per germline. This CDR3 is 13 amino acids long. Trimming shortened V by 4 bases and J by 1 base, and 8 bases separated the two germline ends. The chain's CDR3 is CASSVAGSYEQYF. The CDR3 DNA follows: TGTGCCAGCAGTGTAGCAGGGTCCTACGAGCAGTACTTC.

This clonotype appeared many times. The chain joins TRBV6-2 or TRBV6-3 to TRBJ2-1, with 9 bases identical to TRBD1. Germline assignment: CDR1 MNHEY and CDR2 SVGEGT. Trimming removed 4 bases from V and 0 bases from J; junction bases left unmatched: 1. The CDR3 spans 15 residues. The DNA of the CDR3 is TGTGCCAGCAGTTCGACAGGGGGCTCCTACAATGAGCAGTTCTTC. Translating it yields CASSSTGGSYNEQFF.

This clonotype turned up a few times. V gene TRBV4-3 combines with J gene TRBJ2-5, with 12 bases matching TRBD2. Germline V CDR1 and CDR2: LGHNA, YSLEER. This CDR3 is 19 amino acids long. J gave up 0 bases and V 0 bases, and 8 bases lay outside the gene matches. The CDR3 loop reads CASSQERLAGVDHQETQYF. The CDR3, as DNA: TGCGCCAGCAGCCAAGAGAGACTAGCGGGAGTCGACCACCAAGAGACCCAGTACTTC.

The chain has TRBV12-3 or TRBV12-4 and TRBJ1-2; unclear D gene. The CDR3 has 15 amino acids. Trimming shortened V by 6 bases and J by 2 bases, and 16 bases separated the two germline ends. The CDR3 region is CASRAGLPGNYGYTF. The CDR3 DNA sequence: TGTGCCAGCAGGGCTGGCCTTCCCGGGAACTATGGCTACACCTTC.

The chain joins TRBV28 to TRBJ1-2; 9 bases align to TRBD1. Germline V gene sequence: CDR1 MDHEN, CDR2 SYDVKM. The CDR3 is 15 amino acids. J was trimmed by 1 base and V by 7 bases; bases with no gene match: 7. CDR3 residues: CASTFGTGSNYGYTF. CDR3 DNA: TGTGCCAGCACCTTTGGGACAGGGAGTAACTATGGCTACACCTTC.

CDR3 sequence: CASRLLVADTQYF. DNA for the CDR3: TGTGCCAGCAGGTTACTAGTTGCAGATACGCAGTATTTT. J is TRBJ2-3 and V is TRBV7-2; tentatively, D is TRBD2 (5 bases). With 6 bases removed from V and 4 bases from J, the gap between germline ends came to 11 bases. Looked up from germline, CDR1 is SGHTA and CDR2 is FQGNSA. The CDR3 consists of 13 residues.